The 30 T cell receptor beta chains below all came from one sample that was sequenced in a study of CD8+CD57+ T cells in acquired aplastic anemia. Template material for TCR beta VDJ and CDR3 profiling consisted of genomic DNA. Using its own MiXCR run on the reads, TCRdb lists one record per CDR3 protein. The sample contains fewer than 80,000 distinct CDR3 sequences, around 70% of which appear only once. Sequencing involved patients with CD8+CD57+ cell expansion previously shown by flow cytometry. The sample taken for sequencing was sorted CD4+, CD8+, or CD8+CD57+ T cells (not recorded which) from PBMCs. The receptors here all came from a human donor with aplastic anemia.

This clonotype was recorded at least ten times. The chain has TRBV20-1 and TRBJ1-1, with D possibly being TRBD1 (5 bases). V was clipped by 3 bases and J by 3 bases, with 17 bases between them. The V gene's germline CDR1 is DFQATT and CDR2 SNEGSKA (reference sequence). This CDR3 region has 15 residues. The CDR3 sequence is CSARGGIDWDTEAFF. DNA of the CDR3: TGCAGTGCTAGGGGGGGGATAGATTGGGACACTGAAGCTTTCTTT.

Many counts were recorded for this clonotype. V is TRBV5-8 and J is TRBJ1-1; no clear D gene. Germline CDR1 is SGHTS and CDR2 is YDEGEE. The V and J ends lost 2 bases and 1 base respectively, with 6 bases between them. This CDR3 has 13 amino acids. The CDR3 sequence: CASSFGTNTEAFF. The CDR3 DNA follows: TGTGCCAGCAGCTTCGGTACGAACACTGAAGCTTTCTTT.

This clonotype was detected only once. This may stem from a read error, because a much larger clone lies one nucleotide away. The conserved final phenylalanine or tryptophan is absent from the CDR3, which likely points to a read error. J is TRBJ1-1 and V is TRBV4-3; weak D call: TRBD1 (5 bases). CDR1 is LGHNA and CDR2 is YSLEER in the germline V gene. The CDR3 runs to 14 residues. Trimming took off 0 bases at V and 1 base at J, with 6 bases between the two ends. The CDR3 DNA reads TGCGCCAGCAGCCAAGATGGGGGGAACACTGAAGCTTTCTCT. Its translation is CASSQDGGNTEAFS.

This clonotype has more than one count but fewer than ten. The chain employs TRBV7-9 and TRBJ2-1; TRBD1 might be the D (6 bases). Trimming left V 4 bases short and J 7 bases short, with 8 bases between. The CDR3 totals 12 residues. Germline loops: CDR1 SEHNR, CDR2 FQNEAQ (reference sequence). The CDR3 nucleotides are TGTGCCAGCAGCTCACAGGGTAATGAGCAGTTCTTC. It is translated as CASSSQGNEQFF.

There are a few counts of this clonotype. This chain uses TRBV20-1 with TRBJ2-1, with 9 bases identical to TRBD1. The germline gives CDR1 DFQATT, CDR2 SNEGSKA (reference sequence). CDR3 length equals 15 residues. Unmatched junction bases numbered 4, after V lost 2 bases and J lost 2 bases. CDR3 residues: CSARYRGQPYNEQFF. The CDR3 DNA reads TGCAGTGCTAGATACAGGGGGCAGCCCTACAATGAGCAGTTCTTC.

This clonotype showed up just once. The rearrangement uses TRBV2 and TRBJ2-1; 12 bases fit TRBD2. The germline V gene encodes CDR1 SNHLY and CDR2 FYNNEI. The CDR3 spans 15 residues. V lost 8 bases, J lost 7 bases, and 9 bases stayed unmatched. This CDR3 is CASCALAGGGNEQFF. The CDR3 nucleotides read TGTGCCAGCTGTGCCCTAGCGGGGGGGGGTAATGAGCAGTTCTTC.

The rearrangement uses TRBV20-1 and TRBJ2-7; 9 nucleotides align to TRBD1. The CDR3 length is 14 residues. J was trimmed by 4 bases and V by 1 base; bases with no gene match: 5. Per the germline V gene, CDR1 is DFQATT and CDR2 is SNEGSKA (reference sequence). The CDR3 region has the DNA TGCAGTGCTAGAGCTGGGACAGGGAAATACGAGCAGTACTTC. It translates to CSARAGTGKYEQYF.

The chain recombines TRBV9 with TRBJ2-3; D gene uncertain. This CDR3 has 15 amino acids. The germline gives CDR1 SGDLS, CDR2 YYNGEE. Trimming took 0 bases from V and 1 from J, leaving 9 bases between them. CDR3 DNA: TGTGCCAGCAGCGTAGAAACCTCCCGCACAGATACGCAGTATTTT. Translation gives CASSVETSRTDTQYF.

The chain is built from TRBV15 and TRBJ1-1; D not resolved. This CDR3 is 15 amino acids long. Germline V gene sequence: CDR1 LNHNV, CDR2 YYDKDF (reference sequence). Trimming cost V 0 bases and J 2 bases, with 10 bases left between them. CDR3 nucleotides: TGTGCCACCAGCAGAGATAACGTGCGTAACACTGAAGCTTTCTTT. Translated: CATSRDNVRNTEAFF.

This clonotype is a singleton in its sample. The chain carries TRBV5-6 and TRBJ1-1; TRBD1 agrees at 8 bases. The CDR3 totals 14 residues. From germline, CDR1 is SGHDT and CDR2 YYEEEE. Germline trimming cut 3 bases from V and 3 bases from J; bases unmatched to any gene: 4. The CDR3 sequence is CASSYDRGDTEAFF. CDR3 DNA sequence: TGTGCCAGCAGCTACGACAGGGGAGACACTGAAGCTTTCTTT.

Comments on this clonotype: Compared with germline, one end of the junction differs, possibly owing to a read error. The chain links TRBV6-4 to TRBJ1-6; a possible D gene is TRBD1 (5 bases). Germline loops: CDR1 MRHNA, CDR2 SNTAGT. The CDR3 covers 16 residues. CDR3 protein: CANSDDSYSYNSPLHF. The DNA of the CDR3 is TGTGCCAACAGTGACGACAGTTACTCCTATAATTCACCCCTCCACTTT.

The chain is built from TRBV24-1 and TRBJ1-5, with a possible D match to TRBD1 (5 bases). The CDR3 totals 14 residues. Trimming shortened V by 4 bases and J by 6 bases, and 12 bases separated the two germline ends. The germline V gene has CDR1 KGHDR and CDR2 SFDVKD. The CDR3 DNA reads TGTGCCACCAGTGACAGGGCTTACGGTCAGCCCCAGCATTTT. Protein product: CATSDRAYGQPQHF.

The chain recombines TRBV7-2 with TRBJ1-2; D unresolved. Germline loops: CDR1 SGHTA, CDR2 FQGNSA. The CDR3 has 13 residues. V lost 5 bases and J 1 base, leaving 8 bases between the germline ends. CDR3 nucleotide sequence: TGTGCCAGCAGCCCGGAGGGTAACTATGGCTACACCTTC. Protein: CASSPEGNYGYTF.

This chain links TRBV24-1 with TRBJ2-3, with D perhaps matching TRBD1 or TRBD2 (5 bases each). The CDR3 loop spans 13 amino acids. V was trimmed by 6 bases and J by 1 base, leaving 7 bases between them. CDR1 is KGHDR and CDR2 is SFDVKD in the germline V gene. Here the CDR3 reads CATSRDGTDTQYF. The CDR3, as DNA: TGTGCCACCAGTCGGGACGGCACAGATACGCAGTATTTT.

The V and J genes are TRBV7-6 and TRBJ2-7; 8 positions agree with TRBD1. Looked up from germline, CDR1 is SGHVS and CDR2 is FNYEAQ. J was trimmed by 2 bases and V by 1 base; bases with no gene match: 4. The CDR3 extends over 15 amino acids. The CDR3 region is CASSLVARGPYEQYF. For the CDR3, the DNA is TGTGCCAGCAGCTTAGTGGCCAGGGGGCCCTACGAGCAGTACTTC.

This clonotype has ten or more counts. V is TRBV12-3 or TRBV12-4 and J is TRBJ2-7, with 7 bases fitting TRBD1. V was pared by 8 bases and J by 4 bases, with 8 bases of the junction left unmatched. There are 13 residues in the CDR3. CDR3 DNA sequence: TGTGCCAGCCGACCGGGGACAGTTTACGAGCAGTACTTC. It encodes CASRPGTVYEQYF.

This clonotype was counted many times. This chain connects TRBV7-9 to TRBJ2-5; no clear D gene. The CDR3 extends over 15 amino acids. The germline gives CDR1 SEHNR, CDR2 FQNEAQ (reference sequence). With 2 bases removed from V and 2 bases from J, the gap between germline ends came to 12 bases. The CDR3 DNA reads TGTGCCAGCAGCTTACTCTTCTCAGAGCAAGAGACCCAGTACTTC. Residues: CASSLLFSEQETQYF.

This chain uses TRBV15 with TRBJ1-5; 7 bases match TRBD1. The J segment lost 5 bases and the V segment lost 3 bases, leaving 10 bases of the junction unmatched. Germline V gives CDR1 LNHNV, CDR2 YYDKDF (reference sequence). The CDR3 contains 16 residues. The CDR3 region has the DNA TGTGCCACCAGCAGGGACTCGACAGGGACCTATCAGCCCCAGCATTTT. It translates to CATSRDSTGTYQPQHF.

The CDR3 spells CSAAGVNEQFF. CDR3 DNA: TGCAGTGCCGCGGGAGTCAATGAGCAGTTCTTC. The chain is built from TRBV20-1 and TRBJ2-1, with 7 bases aligning to TRBD2. This CDR3 contains 11 residues. Germline assignment: CDR1 DFQATT and CDR2 SNEGSKA (reference sequence). With V trimmed by 6 bases and J by 6 bases, 2 bases remained unmatched.

The chain uses TRBV25-1 and TRBJ2-3, with a possible D match to TRBD2 (7 bases). This CDR3 region has 14 residues. Trimming left V 5 bases short and J 3 bases short, with 12 bases between. From germline, CDR1 is MGHDK and CDR2 SYGVNS. The CDR3 reads CASSPGGGTDTQYF. As DNA, the CDR3 is TGTGCCAGCAGTCCGGGGGGCGGGACAGATACGCAGTATTTT.

V and J are TRBV24-1 and TRBJ1-2; 8 bases fit TRBD1. The V and J ends lost 6 bases and 5 bases, in that order; junction bases with no gene match: 10. This CDR3 comprises 15 residues. Germline loops: CDR1 KGHDR, CDR2 SFDVKD. The CDR3 region has the DNA TGTGCCACCAGTCAACCGGGACAGGATTTGTATGGCTACACCTTC. It yields the protein CATSQPGQDLYGYTF.

The chain carries TRBV9 and TRBJ2-3; D is undetermined. The V gene lost 0 bases and the J gene lost 1 base, with 12 bases spanning the gap. Germline lookup yields CDR1 SGDLS and CDR2 YYNGEE. This CDR3 is 16 amino acids long. CDR3 nucleotides: TGTGCCAGCAGCGTAGACCAAGGTCAGGGCACAGATACGCAGTATTTT. It is translated as CASSVDQGQGTDTQYF.

This clonotype is a singleton in its sample. The chain carries TRBV9 and TRBJ2-2; unclear D gene. Trimming removed 4 bases at V and 2 bases at J, with 15 bases between. CDR1 SGDLS and CDR2 YYNGEE come from the germline V gene. The CDR3 has 16 residues. CDR3 in amino acids: CASSLRHGLNTGELFF. CDR3 coding DNA: TGTGCCAGCAGCCTGCGACATGGCCTTAACACCGGGGAGCTGTTTTTT.

The chain employs TRBV9 and TRBJ1-2; TRBD1 matches 7 bases. The V and J ends lost 4 bases and 2 bases, in that order; junction bases with no gene match: 8. CDR3 length: 15 amino acids. Germline V gives CDR1 SGDLS, CDR2 YYNGEE. The CDR3 reads CASSISTGMNYGYTF. The DNA of the CDR3 is TGTGCCAGCAGCATCTCGACAGGGATGAACTATGGCTACACCTTC.

This clonotype was seen many times. The chain is built from TRBV7-2 and TRBJ2-1; D is unresolved. Germline V lookup: CDR1 SGHTA, CDR2 FQGNSA. The CDR3 extends over 12 amino acids. The V end was cut by 3 bases, the J end by 8 bases, with 8 bases between. CDR3: CASSFTVHEQFF. The CDR3 DNA reads TGTGCCAGCAGCTTCACAGTCCATGAGCAGTTCTTC.

This rearrangement joins TRBV5-6 to TRBJ1-1, with D hard to call. Germline loops: CDR1 SGHDT, CDR2 YYEEEE. V was shortened by 2 bases and J by 3 bases, with 11 bases between the two germline ends. This CDR3 is 14 amino acids long. Here the CDR3 DNA reads TGTGCCAGCAGCTTTGAAGGTATGGACACTGAAGCTTTCTTT. It is translated as CASSFEGMDTEAFF.

The rearrangement joins TRBV15 to TRBJ1-6; no definite D call. The V end lost 2 bases, the J end lost 6 bases, and 8 bases lay between the germline ends. Germline V lookup: CDR1 LNHNV, CDR2 YYDKDF (reference sequence). This CDR3 is built from 14 residues. CDR3 residues: CATSRKGGNSPLHF. CDR3 DNA: TGTGCCACCAGCAGAAAAGGCGGTAATTCACCCCTCCACTTT.

This clonotype has more than one count but fewer than ten. This chain joins TRBV2 and TRBJ2-1; D is unclear. Per the germline V gene, CDR1 is SNHLY and CDR2 is FYNNEI. CDR3 size: 13 residues. V shed 8 bases and J shed 3 bases, with 11 bases lying between them. The CDR3 region is CASCDPNYNEQFF. For the CDR3, the DNA is TGTGCCAGCTGCGACCCTAACTACAATGAGCAGTTCTTC. Using reference TRBV2 and TRBJ2-1 for the parts outside the CDR3, the full variable domain is EPEVTQTPSHQVTQMGQEVILRCVPISNHLYFYWYRQILGQKVEFLVSFYNNEISEKSEIFDDQFSVERPDGSNFTLKIRSTKLEDSAMYFCASCDPNYNEQFFGPGTRLTVL.

The chain recombines TRBV10-2 with TRBJ1-1; 8 positions agree with TRBD1. The CDR3 contains 14 residues. CDR1 WSHSY and CDR2 SAAADI come from the germline V gene. The V gene end was trimmed by 6 bases and the J gene end by 4 bases; junction bases not matched to a gene: 7. CDR3 in amino acids: CASSGQGGSTEAFF. Here the CDR3 DNA reads TGCGCCAGCAGCGGACAGGGTGGGAGCACTGAAGCTTTCTTT.

This chain joins TRBV5-4 and TRBJ2-7; 11 positions agree with TRBD2. The CDR3 covers 15 residues. Per germline, CDR1 SGHNT and CDR2 YYREEE (reference sequence). Trimming at V came to 5 bases and at J to 1 base, leaving 5 bases not matched to a gene. CDR3 sequence reads: CASSLTSGSSYEQYF. The CDR3 nucleotides read TGTGCCAGCAGTCTTACTAGCGGGAGTTCCTACGAGCAGTACTTC.